These 10 T cell receptor beta chains were all obtained from the same sample, sequenced in a study of technical replicates of blood from several donors. Generated by immunoSEQ multiplex PCR, the TCRdb table keeps only in-frame clones and is missing some. There are more than 90,000 clones in the sample; 95% to 97% occur only once, and about 0.34% lies in the top ten. The sequenced sample was T cells isolated from PBMCs. The receptor set was obtained from a human donor in good health.

This chain uses TRBV19 with TRBJ1-2; no firm D call. This CDR3 region has 12 residues. Trimming took 9 bases from V and 4 from J, leaving 12 bases between them. Germline V CDR1 and CDR2: LNHDA, SQIVND (reference sequence). CDR3 sequence: CASEDGLYGYTF. The DNA of the CDR3 is TGTGCCAGCGAGGACGGACTCTATGGCTACACCTTC. Supplemented by reference TRBV19 and TRBJ1-2, the full variable domain reads DGGITQSPKYLFRKEGQNVTLSCEQNLNHDAMYWYRQDPGQGLRLIYYSQIVNDFQKGDIAEGYSVSREKKESFPLTVTSAQKNPTAFYLCASEDGLYGYTFGSGTRLTVV.

With respect to this clone: One junction end disagrees with the germline gene, perhaps due to a read error. The genes are TRBV7-7 and TRBJ2-3; 8 positions agree with TRBD1. There are 17 residues in the CDR3. Germline CDR1 reads SSHAT; CDR2 reads FNYEAQ (reference sequence). CDR3: CASSLLGGTGLTDTQYF. The CDR3 region has the DNA TGTGCTAGCAGCTTATTGGGTGGGACAGGCCTCACAGATACGCAGTATTTT.

V and J are TRBV11-2 and TRBJ1-5; D not resolved. Trimming took off 1 base at V and 0 bases at J, with 10 bases between the two ends. The CDR3 is 16 amino acids. Germline CDR1 reads SGHAT; CDR2 reads FQNNGV. Here the CDR3 reads CASSLVSGYSNQPQHF. In DNA, the CDR3 is TGTGCCAGCAGCTTAGTTTCGGGGTATAGCAATCAGCCCCAGCATTTT. Full variable domain (rest looked up from reference TRBV11-2 and TRBJ1-5): EAGVAQSPRYKIIEKRQSVAFWCNPISGHATLYWYQQILGQGPKLLIQFQNNGVVDDSQLPKDRFSAERLKGVDSTLKIQPAKLEDSAVYLCASSLVSGYSNQPQHFGDGTRLSIL.

The chain employs TRBV12-5 and TRBJ1-4; no reliable D call. There are 12 residues in the CDR3. Germline V gene lookup returns CDR1 LGHNT and CDR2 FRNRAP. Trimming stripped 3 bases from V and 5 bases from J, with 4 bases between. This CDR3 reads CASGFLNEKLFF. CDR3 DNA sequence: TGTGCTAGTGGTTTCTTAAATGAAAAACTGTTTTTT.

The chain has TRBV6-1 and TRBJ1-5; D remains unclear. Germline V CDR1 and CDR2: MNHNS, SASEGT. V lost 6 bases and J lost 3, with 12 bases in between. This CDR3 comprises 14 residues. The CDR3 nucleotides read TGTGCCAGCAGAGAGGGTCTAAACAATCAGCCCCAGCATTTT. It yields the protein CASREGLNNQPQHF.

The chain has TRBV7-9 and TRBJ2-5, with 11 bases that match TRBD1. The CDR3 is 15 amino acids. Germline V CDR1 and CDR2: SEHNR, FQNEAQ (reference sequence). Trimming at V came to 3 bases and at J to 2 bases, leaving 2 bases not matched to a gene. CDR3 nucleotide sequence: TGTGCCAGCAGCTTCGGGACAGGGGGACAAGAGACCCAGTACTTC. Translated, it gives CASSFGTGGQETQYF.

The CDR3 DNA reads as TGTGCCAGTAGGCCGGGACTGACCCAAGAGACCCAGTACTTC. This codes for CASRPGLTQETQYF. The chain is built from TRBV19 and TRBJ2-5; a weak D match, TRBD2 (6 bases). CDR1 and CDR2 (germline): LNHDA, SQIVND (reference sequence). The length of the CDR3 is 14 residues. V was trimmed by 6 bases and J by 1 base, leaving 12 bases between them. Using reference TRBV19 and TRBJ2-5 for the parts outside the CDR3, the full variable domain is DGGITQSPKYLFRKEGQNVTLSCEQNLNHDAMYWYRQDPGQGLRLIYYSQIVNDFQKGDIAEGYSVSREKKESFPLTVTSAQKNPTAFYLCASRPGLTQETQYFGPGTRLLVL.

V and J are TRBV28 and TRBJ2-4; TRBD1 might be the D (6 bases). Trimming removed 1 base from V and 7 bases from J, with 17 bases in between. This CDR3 has 16 residues. Germline V gene sequence: CDR1 MDHEN, CDR2 SYDVKM. In nucleotides, the CDR3 is TGTGCCAGCAGTTTATTTCTTGGGGGCGGGTCGAACATTCAGTACTTC. This encodes CASSLFLGGGSNIQYF.

V gene TRBV5-1 combines with J gene TRBJ1-1; D remains ambiguous. CDR1 is SGHRS, CDR2 YFSETQ, per germline. Trimming stripped 2 bases from V and 1 base from J, with 6 bases between. The CDR3 is made up of 13 amino acids. CDR3 in amino acids: CASSLHENTEAFF. The DNA of the CDR3 is TGCGCCAGCAGCTTACACGAGAACACTGAAGCTTTCTTT. The whole variable domain, remainder taken from reference TRBV5-1 and TRBJ1-1, is KAGVTQTPRYLIKTRGQQVTLSCSPISGHRSVSWYQQTPGQGLQFLFEYFSETQRNKGNFPGRFSGRQFSNSRSEMNVSTLELGDSALYLCASSLHENTEAFFGQGTRLTVV.

This rearrangement joins TRBV5-6 to TRBJ1-1; 9 nucleotides align to TRBD1. CDR1 and CDR2 from the germline V gene are SGHDT and YYEEEE. J was trimmed by 5 bases and V by 5 bases; bases with no gene match: 4. The CDR3 runs 13 residues. The CDR3 DNA follows: TGTGCCAGCAGGGGACAGGGTTGGACTGAAGCTTTCTTT. As protein: CASRGQGWTEAFF.